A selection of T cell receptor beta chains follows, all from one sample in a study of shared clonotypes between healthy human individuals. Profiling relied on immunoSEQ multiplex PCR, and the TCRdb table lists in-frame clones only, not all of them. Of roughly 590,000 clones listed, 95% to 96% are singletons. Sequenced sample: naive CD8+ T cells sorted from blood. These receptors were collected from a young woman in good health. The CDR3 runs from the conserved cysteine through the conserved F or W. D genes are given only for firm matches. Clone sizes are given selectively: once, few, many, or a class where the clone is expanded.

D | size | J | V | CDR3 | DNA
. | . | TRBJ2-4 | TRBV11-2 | CAIQGENKNIQYF | TGTGCCATACAGGGCGAGAACAAAAACATTCAGTACTTC
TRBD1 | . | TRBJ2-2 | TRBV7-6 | CASSPGQGTGELFF | TGTGCCAGCAGTCCGGGACAGGGGACCGGGGAGCTGTTTTTT
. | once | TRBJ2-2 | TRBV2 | CASSDPRDTPIRTGELFF | TGTGCCAGCAGTGACCCTAGGGACACCCCAATAAGAACCGGGGAGCTGTTTTTT
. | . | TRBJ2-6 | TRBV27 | CASSLGAGAGANVLTF | TGTGCCAGCAGTTTGGGAGCAGGGGCTGGGGCCAACGTCCTGACTTTC
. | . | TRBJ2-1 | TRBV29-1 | CSVDKKGHRAYNEQFF | TGCAGCGTCGACAAAAAGGGACATCGAGCCTACAATGAGCAGTTCTTC
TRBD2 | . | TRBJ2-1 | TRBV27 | CASTKTSGRPNEQFF | TGTGCCAGCACCAAGACTAGCGGGAGACCCAATGAGCAGTTCTTC
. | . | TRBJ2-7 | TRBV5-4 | CASSLGWGEQYF | TGTGCCAGCAGCTTGGGCTGGGGCGAGCAGTACTTC
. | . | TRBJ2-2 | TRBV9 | CASSLRTGELFF | TGTGCCAGCAGCCTCCGCACCGGGGAGCTGTTTTTT
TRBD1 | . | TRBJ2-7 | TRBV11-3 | CASSPTYGQGAYEQYF | TGTGCCAGCAGCCCCACTTACGGACAGGGGGCCTACGAGCAGTACTTC
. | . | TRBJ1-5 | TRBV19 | CASSTNLQPQHF | TGTGCCAGTAGTACCAATCTGCAGCCCCAGCATTTT
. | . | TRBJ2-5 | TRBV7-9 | CASSLEDRGLREQYF | TGTGCCAGCAGCTTAGAAGACAGGGGACTACGGGAGCAGTACTTC
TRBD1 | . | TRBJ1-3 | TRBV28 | CASSYDRAGNTIYF | TGTGCCAGCAGTTATGACAGGGCTGGAAACACCATATATTTT
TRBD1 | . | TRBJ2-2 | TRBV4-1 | CASSPRGQGELFF | TGCGCCAGCAGCCCGAGGGGACAGGGGGAGCTGTTTTTT
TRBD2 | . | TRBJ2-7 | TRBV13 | CASELAGGFYEQYF | TGTGCCAGCGAGTTAGCGGGAGGGTTCTACGAGCAGTACTTC
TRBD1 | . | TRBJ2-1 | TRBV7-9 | CASSPMGQGAPNEQFF | TGTGCCAGCAGCCCAATGGGACAGGGGGCTCCCAATGAGCAGTTCTTC
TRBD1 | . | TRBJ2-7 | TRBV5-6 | CASSWGTGGYEQYF | TGTGCCAGCAGCTGGGGGACAGGCGGATACGAGCAGTACTTC
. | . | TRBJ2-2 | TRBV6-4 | CASSDSILDLLTGELFF | TGTGCCAGCAGTGACTCGATACTGGACCTCCTTACCGGGGAGCTGTTTTTT
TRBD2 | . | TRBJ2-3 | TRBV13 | CASSQLAGVDTQYF | TGTGCCAGCAGCCAACTAGCGGGAGTGGATACGCAGTATTTT
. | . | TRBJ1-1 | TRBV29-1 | CSVEDNRAGAFF | TGCAGCGTTGAAGATAACAGGGCGGGGGCTTTCTTT
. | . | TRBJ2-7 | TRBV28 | CASSLIETGAGEQYF | TGTGCCAGCAGTTTAATTGAGACTGGCGCAGGCGAGCAGTACTTC
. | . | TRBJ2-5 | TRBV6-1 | CASSEYVPASLQETQYF | TGTGCCAGCAGTGAATACGTCCCAGCTTCTCTCCAAGAGACCCAGTACTTC
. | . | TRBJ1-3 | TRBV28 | CASSLGRVSGNTIYF | TGTGCCAGCAGTTTGGGCAGAGTCTCTGGAAACACCATATATTTT
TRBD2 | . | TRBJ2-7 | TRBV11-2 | CASSLGTSGHYEQYF | TGTGCCAGCAGCTTAGGGACTAGCGGGCATTACGAGCAGTACTTC
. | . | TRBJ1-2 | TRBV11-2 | CASSPQPPGGYTF | TGTGCCAGCAGCCCCCAGCCCCCGGGAGGCTACACCTTC
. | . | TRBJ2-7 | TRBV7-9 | CASSLGPGSSYEQYF | TGTGCCAGCAGCTTAGGTCCGGGCAGCTCCTACGAGCAGTACTTC
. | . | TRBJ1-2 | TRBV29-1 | CSVDHALNYGYTF | TGCAGCGTTGATCACGCCCTTAACTATGGCTACACCTTC
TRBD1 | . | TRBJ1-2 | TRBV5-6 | CASSSGTGYPYTF | TGTGCCAGCAGCTCCGGGACAGGATACCCCTACACCTTC
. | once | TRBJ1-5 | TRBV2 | CASSAPSALNQPQHF | TGTGCCAGCAGTGCCCCTTCGGCCCTCAATCAGCCCCAGCATTTT
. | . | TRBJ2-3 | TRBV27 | CASSIPGAGGVADTQYF | TGTGCCAGCAGTATCCCGGGGGCAGGGGGAGTGGCAGATACGCAGTATTTT
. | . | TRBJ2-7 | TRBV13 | CASSLGAGQPYEQYF | TGTGCCAGCAGCTTAGGTGCGGGGCAACCCTACGAGCAGTACTTC
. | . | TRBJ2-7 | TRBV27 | CASSSAPTPYEQYF | TGTGCCAGCAGTTCGGCACCCACCCCCTACGAGCAGTACTTC
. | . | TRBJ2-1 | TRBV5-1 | CASSPTGYNEQFF | TGCGCCAGCAGCCCGACTGGGTACAATGAGCAGTTCTTC
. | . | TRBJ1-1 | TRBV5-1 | CASTQEVGVNTEAFF | TGCGCCAGCACCCAAGAGGTAGGGGTGAACACTGAAGCTTTCTTT
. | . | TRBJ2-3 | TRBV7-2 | CASSTRDSHVGTQYF | TGTGCCAGCAGCACCCGGGACTCCCACGTTGGTACGCAGTATTTT
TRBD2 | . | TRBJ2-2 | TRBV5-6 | CASSLGPTGGWTGELFF | TGTGCCAGCAGCTTGGGCCCGACGGGAGGGTGGACCGGGGAGCTGTTTTTT
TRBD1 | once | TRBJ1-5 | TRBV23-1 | CASSQSTGQGLPYSNQPQHF | TGCGCCAGCAGTCAATCTACGGGACAGGGATTACCTTATAGCAATCAGCCCCAGCATTTT
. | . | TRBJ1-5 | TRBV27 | CASSLLSSGDQPQHF | TGTGCCAGCAGTTTGTTGAGCAGTGGGGATCAGCCCCAGCATTTT
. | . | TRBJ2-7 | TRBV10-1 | CASSPAGPAEEQYF | TGCGCCAGCAGTCCCGCGGGGCCGGCGGAGGAGCAGTACTTC
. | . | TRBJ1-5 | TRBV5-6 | CASSLSGSSNQPQHF | TGTGCCAGCAGCTTGAGTGGGAGTAGCAATCAGCCCCAGCATTTT
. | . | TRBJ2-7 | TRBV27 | CASSQAGAYEQYF | TGTGCCAGCAGCCAAGCGGGTGCCTACGAGCAGTACTTC
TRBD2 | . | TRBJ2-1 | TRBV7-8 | CASSPGTSAYNEQFF | TGTGCCAGCAGTCCCGGGACTAGCGCTTACAATGAGCAGTTCTTC
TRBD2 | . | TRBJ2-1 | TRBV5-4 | CASSSGNYNEQFF | TGTGCCAGCAGTAGCGGGAATTACAATGAGCAGTTCTTC